This TCR beta chain stems from a study of CD8 T cells in ankylosing spondylitis. MiXCR, applied by TCRdb to the 5' RACE reads, yields one record per CDR3 protein. The data contain tens of thousands of distinct CDR3 sequences, about 5.6% of them singletons. Study observations and caveats: Typical of ankylosing spondylitis blood, it appeared, was a TCR beta motif of under 10 highly homologous variants.

This CDR3 is 16 amino acids long. The V end was cut by 0 bases, the J end by 0 bases, with 13 bases between. Germline V CDR1 and CDR2: SGDLS, YYNGEE. As concerns this clonotype: The antigen is undetermined.

The chain is built from TRBV9 and TRBJ2-7; D is uncertain. The sequence was obtained from a female donor with ankylosing spondylitis or in good health (not recorded which). The sample consisted of blood, either unsorted or a sorted T cell fraction (not recorded which). CDR3 sequence: CASSVGNPKLSYEQYF. In DNA form, the CDR3 reads TGTGCCAGCAGCGTAGGCAACCCTAAACTCTCCTACGAGCAGTACTTC.